This T cell receptor beta chain originates from a study of blood T cell repertoires in COVID-19. As for the study in general: From the United States, Italy and Spain came samples of acute and convalescent COVID-19.

This CDR3 contains 14 residues. Trimming stripped 1 base from V and 5 bases from J, with 11 bases between. Per germline, CDR1 LNHNV and CDR2 YYDKDF (reference sequence). The repertoire was sequenced with immunoSEQ multiplex PCR; TCRdb's copy has only in-frame clones and lacks some. The sample consists of some 31,000 clones, around 90% of them appearing once. The chain combines TRBV15 with TRBJ2-5; TRBD2 is a possible D gene (6 bases). The sequencing input was peripheral blood. This TCR came from a man between 65 and 85 years old with active or convalescent COVID-19. CDR3 DNA: TGTGCCACCAGCAGAGTTGGAGGGTGGGAGACCCAGTACTTC. It is translated as CATSRVGGWETQYF.